This T cell receptor beta chain stems from a study of blood T cell repertoires in COVID-19. Study as a whole: The cDNA or gDNA used as material had been derived from T cells, B-cell-depleted T cells, or PBMCs.

Germline CDR1 MNHEY, CDR2 SMNVEV (reference sequence). The CDR3 covers 20 residues. V shed 3 bases and J 4 bases; nucleotides not matched to a gene: 18. TCRdb's table, derived via immunoSEQ multiplex PCR, lists solely in-frame clones and lacks some. The data hold tens of thousands of clones, with roughly 72% observed a single time. Sequencing was performed on peripheral blood. The sequence came from a man between 70 and 80 years old with acute or convalescent COVID-19. This chain links TRBV27 with TRBJ1-6; 7 positions match TRBD1. Written as DNA, the CDR3 is TGTGCCAGCAGTTTTCCTTACCCCCGACAGGGCAGCGATTATAATTCACCCCTCCACTTT. Its protein product is CASSFPYPRQGSDYNSPLHF.